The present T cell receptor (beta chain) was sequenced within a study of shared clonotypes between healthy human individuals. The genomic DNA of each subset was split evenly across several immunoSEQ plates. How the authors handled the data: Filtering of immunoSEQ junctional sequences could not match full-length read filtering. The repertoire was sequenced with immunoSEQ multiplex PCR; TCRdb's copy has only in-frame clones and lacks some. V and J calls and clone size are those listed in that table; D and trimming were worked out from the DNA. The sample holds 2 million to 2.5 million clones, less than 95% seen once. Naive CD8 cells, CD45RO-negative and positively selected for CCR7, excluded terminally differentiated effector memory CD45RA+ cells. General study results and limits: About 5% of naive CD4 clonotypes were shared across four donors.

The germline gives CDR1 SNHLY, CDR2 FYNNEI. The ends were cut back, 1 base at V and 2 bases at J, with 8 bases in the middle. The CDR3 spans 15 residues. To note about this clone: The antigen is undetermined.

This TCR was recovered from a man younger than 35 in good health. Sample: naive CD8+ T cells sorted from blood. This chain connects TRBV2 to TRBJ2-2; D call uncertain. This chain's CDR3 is CASSEGAYNTGELFF. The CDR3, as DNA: TGTGCCAGCAGTGAAGGCGCATATAACACCGGGGAGCTGTTTTTT.